The entry below describes one T cell receptor (beta chain). In terms of age and location, participants ranged from roughly 18 to 95 years and lived in about 25 US areas. Membership in each cohort depended on participant-reported clinical history. Here immunoSEQ multiplex PCR was the method, and the copy in TCRdb shows in-frame clones only, minus some. Here the sample spans 300,000 to 450,000 clones, around 91% being singletons. This sample is part of a study of blood T cell repertoires in COVID-19. Source material: PBMCs or T cells enriched from blood (not recorded which). The clonotype originates from a man between 18 and 29 years old who had recovered from COVID-19.

The CDR3 nucleotides read TGTGCCAGCAGTCCTCAGGGAATTAAGAACACCGGGGAGCTGTTTTTT. This gives the protein CASSPQGIKNTGELFF. This sequence joins TRBV2 and TRBJ2-2, with D possibly being TRBD1 (5 bases). This CDR3 is built from 16 residues. The germline CDR1 and CDR2 sequences are SNHLY and FYNNEI. The V end lost 5 bases, the J end lost 1 base, and 14 bases lay between the germline ends.